This T cell receptor (beta chain) was profiled in a study of early T cells in non-severe SARS-CoV-2 infection. There are a few counts of this clonotype. The library protocol tagged individual cDNA molecules with unique molecular identifiers. In TCRdb, the 5' RACE reads were re-called with MiXCR into one record per CDR3 protein. The table lists roughly 100,000 distinct CDR3 sequences, about 12% of them singletons, with less than 8% in the top ten. Sequencing used whole blood. The sequence came from an adult who was a healthcare worker with PCR-confirmed SARS-CoV-2 infection or an uninfected control (not recorded which).

The CDR3 sequence is CASSLGVEREWMTDTQYF. CDR3 nucleotides: TGTGCCAGCAGCTTAGGGGTTGAGCGGGAGTGGATGACAGATACGCAGTATTTT. The V call is TRBV13, the J call TRBJ2-3; the match to TRBD2 covers 8 bases. V shed 0 bases and J 3 bases; nucleotides not matched to a gene: 11. The length of the CDR3 is 18 residues. Germline assignment: CDR1 PRHDT and CDR2 FYEKMQ (reference sequence). Full variable domain (remainder filled in from reference TRBV13 and TRBJ2-3): AAGVIQSPRHLIKEKRETATLKCYPIPRHDTVYWYQQGPGQDPQFLISFYEKMQSDKGSIPDRFSAQQFSDYHSELNMSSLELGDSALYFCASSLGVEREWMTDTQYFGPGTRLTVL.